This TCR beta chain was sequenced for a study of STAT5B mutations in CD4+ large granular lymphocyte leukemia. Study results and limitations: 8/27 top patient clones versus 2/35 control clones were TRBV06-family. CD4-sorted patient repertoires seemed more clonal than healthy CD4+ repertoires.

Some clones are missing from TCRdb's copy, which holds only in-frame ones; the method was immunoSEQ multiplex PCR. Among around 35,000 clones listed, approximately 74% were seen once. V was cut by 7 bases and J by 8 bases, with 13 bases left in between. CDR3 length equals 12 residues. Germline CDR1 is MNHNY and CDR2 is SVGAGI (reference sequence). Details on this clone: Its matching antigen is unknown.

This TCR came from a human donor in good health. The specimen was CD4+ T cells from blood buffy coats. This rearrangement joins TRBV6-6 to TRBJ2-3, with a possible D match to TRBD2 (6 bases). Here the CDR3 reads CASNQLATTQYF. The CDR3 DNA reads TGTGCCAGCAACCAACTAGCTACTACGCAGTATTTT.